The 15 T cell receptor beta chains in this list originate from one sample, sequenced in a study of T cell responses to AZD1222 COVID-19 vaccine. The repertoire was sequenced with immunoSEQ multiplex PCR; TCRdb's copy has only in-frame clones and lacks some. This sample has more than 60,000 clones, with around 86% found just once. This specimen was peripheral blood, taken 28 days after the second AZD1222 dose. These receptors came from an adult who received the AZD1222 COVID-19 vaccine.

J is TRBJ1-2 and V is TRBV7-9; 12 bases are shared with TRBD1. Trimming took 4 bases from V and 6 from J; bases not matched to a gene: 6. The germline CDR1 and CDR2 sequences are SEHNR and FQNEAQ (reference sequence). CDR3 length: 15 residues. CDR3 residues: CASSSPGTGGNGYTF. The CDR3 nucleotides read TGTGCCAGCAGCTCACCCGGGACAGGGGGCAATGGCTACACCTTC.

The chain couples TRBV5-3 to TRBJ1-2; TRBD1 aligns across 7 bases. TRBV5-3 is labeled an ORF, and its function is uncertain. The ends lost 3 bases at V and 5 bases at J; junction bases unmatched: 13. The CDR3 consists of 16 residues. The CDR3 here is CARSWETGTEPYGYTF. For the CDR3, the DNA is TGTGCCAGAAGCTGGGAGACCGGGACAGAGCCGTATGGCTACACCTTC.

CDR3 sequence reads: CASSIGPLYGYTF. CDR3 in DNA: TGCGCCAGCAGCATTGGTCCGCTCTATGGCTACACCTTC. The chain is built from TRBV5-1 and TRBJ1-2; D unresolved. Trimming shortened V by 4 bases and J by 4 bases, and 11 bases separated the two germline ends. Per the germline V gene, CDR1 is SGHRS and CDR2 is YFSETQ. The CDR3 length is 13 residues.

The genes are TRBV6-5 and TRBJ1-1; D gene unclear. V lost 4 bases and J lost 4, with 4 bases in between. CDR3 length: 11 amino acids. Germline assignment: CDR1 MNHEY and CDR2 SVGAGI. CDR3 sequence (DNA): TGTGCCAGCAGTTCCCCCACTGAAGCTTTCTTT. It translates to CASSSPTEAFF.

The CDR3 DNA reads as TGTGCCAGTAGTGGACAGGGGGAAGGCTACACCTTC. It codes for CASSGQGEGYTF. The V and J genes are TRBV19 and TRBJ1-2; 10 bases match TRBD1. Losses at the gene ends were 5 bases for V and 8 bases for J; bases not matched to a gene: 2. The CDR3 has 12 residues. Germline assignment: CDR1 LNHDA and CDR2 SQIVND (reference sequence).

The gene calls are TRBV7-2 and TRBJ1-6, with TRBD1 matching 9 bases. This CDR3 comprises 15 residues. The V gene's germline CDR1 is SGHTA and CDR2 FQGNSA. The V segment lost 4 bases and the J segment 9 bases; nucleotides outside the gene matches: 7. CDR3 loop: CASSYKDRGRSPLHF. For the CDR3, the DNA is TGTGCCAGCAGCTATAAGGACAGGGGACGTTCACCCCTCCACTTT.

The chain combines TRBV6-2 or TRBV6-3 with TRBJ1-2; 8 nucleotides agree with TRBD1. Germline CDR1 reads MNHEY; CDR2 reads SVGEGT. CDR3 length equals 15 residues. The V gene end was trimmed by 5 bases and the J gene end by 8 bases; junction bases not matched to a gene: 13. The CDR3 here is CASSLIGGTGIGYTF. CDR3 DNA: TGTGCCAGCAGTCTGATCGGGGGGACAGGAATCGGCTACACCTTC.

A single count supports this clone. DNA for the CDR3: TGTGCCAGTAGTATGACAGGGCATTCGAATTCACCCCTCCACTTT. Translation gives CASSMTGHSNSPLHF. The V call is TRBV19, the J call TRBJ1-6, with 7 bases matching TRBD1. Germline-derived CDR1 and CDR2 are LNHDA and SQIVND (reference sequence). The CDR3 has 15 residues. J lost 7 bases, V lost 3 bases, and 6 bases had no gene match. Combining the CDR3 with reference TRBV19 and TRBJ1-6 gives the whole variable domain DGGITQSPKYLFRKEGQNVTLSCEQNLNHDAMYWYRQDPGQGLRLIYYSQIVNDFQKGDIAEGYSVSREKKESFPLTVTSAQKNPTAFYLCASSMTGHSNSPLHFGNGTRLTVT.

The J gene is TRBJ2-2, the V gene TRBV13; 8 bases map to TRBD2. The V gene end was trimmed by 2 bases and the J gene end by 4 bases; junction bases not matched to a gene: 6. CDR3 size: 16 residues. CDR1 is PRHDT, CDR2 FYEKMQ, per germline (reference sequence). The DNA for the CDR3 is TGTGCCAGCAGCTTATCAAGCGGGGGAGGCACCGGGGAGCTGTTTTTT. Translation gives CASSLSSGGGTGELFF.

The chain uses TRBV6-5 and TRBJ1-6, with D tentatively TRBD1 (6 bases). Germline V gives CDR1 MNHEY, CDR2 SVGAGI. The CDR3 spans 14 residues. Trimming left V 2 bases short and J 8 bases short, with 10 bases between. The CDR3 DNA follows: TGTGCCAGCAGTTACAAGGGGGGGGATTCACCCCTCCACTTT. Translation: CASSYKGGDSPLHF.

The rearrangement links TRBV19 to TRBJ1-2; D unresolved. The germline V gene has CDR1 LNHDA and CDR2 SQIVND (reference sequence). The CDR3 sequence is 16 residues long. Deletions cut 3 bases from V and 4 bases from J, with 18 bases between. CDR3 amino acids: CASSIFGVGRAYGYTF. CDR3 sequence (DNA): TGTGCCAGTAGTATCTTCGGAGTCGGAAGGGCCTATGGCTACACCTTC. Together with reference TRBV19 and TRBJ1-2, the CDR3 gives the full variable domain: DGGITQSPKYLFRKEGQNVTLSCEQNLNHDAMYWYRQDPGQGLRLIYYSQIVNDFQKGDIAEGYSVSREKKESFPLTVTSAQKNPTAFYLCASSIFGVGRAYGYTFGSGTRLTVV.

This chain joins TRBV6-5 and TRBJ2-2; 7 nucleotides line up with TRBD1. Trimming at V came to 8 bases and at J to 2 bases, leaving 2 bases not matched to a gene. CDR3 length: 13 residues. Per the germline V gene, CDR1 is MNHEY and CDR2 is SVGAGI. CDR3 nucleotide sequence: TGTGCCAGCGACAGGGATAACACCGGGGAGCTGTTTTTT. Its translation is CASDRDNTGELFF.

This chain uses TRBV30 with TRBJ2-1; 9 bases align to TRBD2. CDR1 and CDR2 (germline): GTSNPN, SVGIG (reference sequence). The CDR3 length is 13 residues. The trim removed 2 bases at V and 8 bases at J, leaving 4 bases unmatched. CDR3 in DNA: TGTGCCTGGAGTAGGGGACTAGCTGATGAGCAGTTCTTC. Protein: CAWSRGLADEQFF. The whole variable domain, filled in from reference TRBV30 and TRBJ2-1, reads SQTIHQWPATLVQPVGSPLSLECTVEGTSNPNLYWYRQAAGRGLQLLFYSVGIGQISSEVPQNLSASRPQDRQFILSSKKLLLSDSGFYLCAWSRGLADEQFFGPGTRLTVL.

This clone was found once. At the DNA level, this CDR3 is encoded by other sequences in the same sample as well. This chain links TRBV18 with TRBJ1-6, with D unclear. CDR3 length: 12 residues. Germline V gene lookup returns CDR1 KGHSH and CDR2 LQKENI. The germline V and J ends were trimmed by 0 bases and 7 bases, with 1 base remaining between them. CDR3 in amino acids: CASSPPNSPLHF. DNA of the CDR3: TGTGCCAGCTCACCACCCAATTCACCCCTCCACTTT.

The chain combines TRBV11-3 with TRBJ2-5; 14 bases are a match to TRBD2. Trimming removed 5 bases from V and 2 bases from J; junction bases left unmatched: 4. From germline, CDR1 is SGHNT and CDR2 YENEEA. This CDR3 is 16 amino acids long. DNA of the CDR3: TGTGCCAGCAGCACCCGGACTAGCGGGGGGCAAGAGACCCAGTACTTC. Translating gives CASSTRTSGGQETQYF.